The following is a T cell receptor beta chain sequence with its context. Using immunoSEQ multiplex PCR, the repertoire was profiled, and TCRdb retains in-frame clones only, with some absent. The table includes some 700,000 clones, around 89% detected once. The data originate from a study of shared T cell receptors in the human thymus. The sample was also linked to a second study, of human thymus T cells. In that study: As related research reported, thymic repertoires overlapped highly among unrelated individuals.

Material for sequencing was thymocytes. This sequence originates from a boy in the first two years of life with a congenital heart defect.

As DNA, the CDR3 is TGCGCCAGCAGCATGGGACTAGCGGGAGTTCAAGAGACCCAGTACTTC. Encoded protein: CASSMGLAGVQETQYF. The chain combines TRBV4-1 with TRBJ2-5; 14 bases are shared with TRBD2. Germline CDR1 MGHRA, CDR2 YSYEKL. The CDR3 totals 16 residues. With V trimmed by 5 bases and J by 2 bases, 4 bases remained unmatched.